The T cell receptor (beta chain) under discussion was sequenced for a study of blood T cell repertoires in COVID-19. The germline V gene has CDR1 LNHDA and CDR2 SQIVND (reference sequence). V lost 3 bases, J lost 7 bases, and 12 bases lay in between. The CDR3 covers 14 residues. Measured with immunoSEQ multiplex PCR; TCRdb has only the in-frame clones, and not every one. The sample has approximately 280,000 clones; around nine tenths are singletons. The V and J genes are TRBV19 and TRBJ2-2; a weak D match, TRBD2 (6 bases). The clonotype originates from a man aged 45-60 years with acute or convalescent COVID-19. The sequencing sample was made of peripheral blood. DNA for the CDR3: TGTGCCAGTAGTATTGAATCGGGGGTCGGGGAGCTGTTTTTT. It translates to CASSIESGVGELFF.